This record covers a single T cell receptor beta chain. The antigen remains undetermined. This sample is drawn from a study of post-analysis software for immune sequencing data. Study overall: Some patients lacked subtype; others had relapsing-remitting, secondary progressive or progressive-relapsing disease.

Study-wide points: Co-batched samples clustered tightly together by F measure. Five or six TRBV segments were more frequent in patients than controls; TRBV5-6, TRBV5-1 and TRBV20-1 belonged to this group.

Every TCR beta cDNA library bore unique molecular identifiers. TCRdb fed the PCR reads into MiXCR, producing one record per CDR3 protein. The sample lists almost 700,000 distinct CDR3 sequences; about 60% were seen once. The V gene end was trimmed by 7 bases and the J gene end by 4 bases; junction bases not matched to a gene: 5. Per germline, CDR1 SGHAT and CDR2 FQNNGV. The CDR3 is 13 residues long. The TCR originated in a girl aged 2 to 9 with multiple sclerosis. The sample was blood. This chain uses TRBV11-2 with TRBJ1-2; 8 bases agree with TRBD1. CDR3 protein: CASTLQGGYGYTF. CDR3 in DNA: TGTGCCAGCACCCTACAGGGGGGCTATGGCTACACCTTC.